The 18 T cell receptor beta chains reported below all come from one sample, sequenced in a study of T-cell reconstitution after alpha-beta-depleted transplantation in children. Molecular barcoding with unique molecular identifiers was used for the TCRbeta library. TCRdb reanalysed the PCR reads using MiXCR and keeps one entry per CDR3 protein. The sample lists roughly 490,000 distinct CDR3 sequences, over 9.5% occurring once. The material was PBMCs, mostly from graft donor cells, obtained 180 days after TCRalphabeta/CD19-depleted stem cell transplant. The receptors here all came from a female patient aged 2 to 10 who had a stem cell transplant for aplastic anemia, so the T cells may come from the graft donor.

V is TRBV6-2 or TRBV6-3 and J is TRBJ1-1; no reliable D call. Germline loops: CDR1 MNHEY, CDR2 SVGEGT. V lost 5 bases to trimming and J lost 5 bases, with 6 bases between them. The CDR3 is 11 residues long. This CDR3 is CASSAVTEAFF. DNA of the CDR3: TGTGCCAGCAGTGCAGTAACTGAAGCTTTCTTT.

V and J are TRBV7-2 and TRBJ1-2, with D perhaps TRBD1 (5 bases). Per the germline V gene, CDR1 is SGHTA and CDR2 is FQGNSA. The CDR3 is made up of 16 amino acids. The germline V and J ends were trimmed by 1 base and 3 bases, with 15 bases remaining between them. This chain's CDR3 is CASSLVLGPTDYGYTF. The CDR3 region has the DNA TGTGCCAGCAGCTTAGTCCTGGGGCCGACCGACTATGGCTACACCTTC. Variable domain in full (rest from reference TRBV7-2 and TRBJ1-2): GAGVSQSPSNKVTEKGKDVELRCDPISGHTALYWYRQSLGQGLEFLIYFQGNSAPDKSGLPSDRFSAERTGGSVSTLTIQRTQQEDSAVYLCASSLVLGPTDYGYTFGSGTRLTVV.

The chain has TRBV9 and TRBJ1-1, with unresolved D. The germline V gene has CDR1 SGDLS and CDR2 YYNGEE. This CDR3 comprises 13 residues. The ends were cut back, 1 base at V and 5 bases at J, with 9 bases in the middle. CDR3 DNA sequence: TGTGCCAGCAGCGTAATGATGGGAACTGAAGCTTTCTTT. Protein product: CASSVMMGTEAFF.

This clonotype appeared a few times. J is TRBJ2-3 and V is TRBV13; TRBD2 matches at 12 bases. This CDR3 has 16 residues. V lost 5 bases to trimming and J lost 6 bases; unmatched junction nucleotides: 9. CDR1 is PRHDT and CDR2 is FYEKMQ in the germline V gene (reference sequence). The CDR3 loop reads CASSPSLTSGRDTQYF. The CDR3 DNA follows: TGTGCCAGCAGCCCGAGCCTAACTAGCGGGAGGGATACGCAGTATTTT.

DNA of the CDR3: TGCGCCAGCAGCCTTGAGAGGGGCCTCTCCTACAATGAGCAGTTCTTC. It translates to CASSLERGLSYNEQFF. The rearrangement links TRBV4-3 to TRBJ2-1, with D perhaps matching TRBD1 or TRBD2 (5 bases each). Per germline, CDR1 LGHNA and CDR2 YSLEER. Trimming left V 4 bases short and J 0 bases short, with 13 bases between. The CDR3 consists of 16 residues.

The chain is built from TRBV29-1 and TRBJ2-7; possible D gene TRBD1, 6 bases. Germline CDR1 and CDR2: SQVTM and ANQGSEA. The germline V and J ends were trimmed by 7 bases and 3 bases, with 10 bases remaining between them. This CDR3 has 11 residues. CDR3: CSGGQFYEQYF. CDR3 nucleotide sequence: TGCAGCGGTGGACAGTTCTACGAGCAGTACTTC.

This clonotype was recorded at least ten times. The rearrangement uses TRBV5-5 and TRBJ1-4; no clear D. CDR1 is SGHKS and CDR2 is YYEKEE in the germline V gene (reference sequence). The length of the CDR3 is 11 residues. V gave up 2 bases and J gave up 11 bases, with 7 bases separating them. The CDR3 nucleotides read TGTGCCAGCAGCTTTCAGAAGAAACTGTTTTTT. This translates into CASSFQKKLFF.

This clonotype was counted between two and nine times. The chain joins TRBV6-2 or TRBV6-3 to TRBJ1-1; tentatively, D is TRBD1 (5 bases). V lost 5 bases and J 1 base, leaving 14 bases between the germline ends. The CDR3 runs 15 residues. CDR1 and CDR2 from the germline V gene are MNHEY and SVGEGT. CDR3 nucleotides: TGTGCCAGCAGTCTCCTCAGGGTTGGGAACACTGAAGCTTTCTTT. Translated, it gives CASSLLRVGNTEAFF.

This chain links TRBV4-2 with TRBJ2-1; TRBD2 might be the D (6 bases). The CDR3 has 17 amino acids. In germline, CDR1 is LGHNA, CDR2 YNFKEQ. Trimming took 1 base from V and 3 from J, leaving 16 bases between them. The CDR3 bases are TGTGCCAGCAGCCAAGTCGGTAGCGGACCCCTCTACAATGAGCAGTTCTTC. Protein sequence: CASSQVGSGPLYNEQFF.

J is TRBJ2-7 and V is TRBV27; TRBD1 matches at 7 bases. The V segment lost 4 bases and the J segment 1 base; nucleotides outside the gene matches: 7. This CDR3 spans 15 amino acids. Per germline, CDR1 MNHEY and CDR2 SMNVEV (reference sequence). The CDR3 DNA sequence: TGTGCCAGCAGTTGGGCCGGGACAGCGTCCTACGAGCAGTACTTC. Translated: CASSWAGTASYEQYF.

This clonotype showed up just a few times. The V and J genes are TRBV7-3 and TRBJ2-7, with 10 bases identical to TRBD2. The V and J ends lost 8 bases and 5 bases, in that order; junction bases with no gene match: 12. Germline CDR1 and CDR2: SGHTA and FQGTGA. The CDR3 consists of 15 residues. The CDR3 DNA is TGTGCCAGCTCCGGTGGACTAGCGGTTTCTAACGAGCAGTACTTC. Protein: CASSGGLAVSNEQYF.

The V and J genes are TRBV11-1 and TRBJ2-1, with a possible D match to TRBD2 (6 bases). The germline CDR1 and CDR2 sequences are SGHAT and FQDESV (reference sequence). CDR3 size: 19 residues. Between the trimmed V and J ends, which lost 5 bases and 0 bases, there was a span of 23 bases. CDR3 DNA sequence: TGTGCCAGCAGCCTAGGGCGTCTGGCGGGGATCTCCTCCTACAATGAGCAGTTCTTC. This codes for CASSLGRLAGISSYNEQFF.

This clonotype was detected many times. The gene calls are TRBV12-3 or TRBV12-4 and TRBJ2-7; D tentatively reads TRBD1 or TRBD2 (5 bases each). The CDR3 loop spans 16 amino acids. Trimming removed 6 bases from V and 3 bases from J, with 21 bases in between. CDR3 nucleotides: TGTGCCAGCAGCCTAGCCGGGGCAGGCCCACGCTACGAGCAGTACTTC. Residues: CASSLAGAGPRYEQYF.

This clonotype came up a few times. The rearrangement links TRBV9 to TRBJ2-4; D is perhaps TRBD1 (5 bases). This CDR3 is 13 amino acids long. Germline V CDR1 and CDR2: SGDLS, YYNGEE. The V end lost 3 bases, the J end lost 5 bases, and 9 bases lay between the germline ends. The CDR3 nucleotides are TGTGCCAGCAGCGAGCTACAGGAAAACATTCAGTACTTC. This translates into CASSELQENIQYF.

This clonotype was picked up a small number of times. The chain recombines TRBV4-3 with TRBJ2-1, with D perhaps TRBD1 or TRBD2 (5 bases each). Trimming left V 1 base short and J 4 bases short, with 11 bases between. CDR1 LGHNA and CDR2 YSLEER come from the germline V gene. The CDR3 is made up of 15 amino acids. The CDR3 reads CASSQGDLTYNEQFF. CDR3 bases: TGCGCCAGCAGCCAAGGGGACCTGACTTACAATGAGCAGTTCTTC.

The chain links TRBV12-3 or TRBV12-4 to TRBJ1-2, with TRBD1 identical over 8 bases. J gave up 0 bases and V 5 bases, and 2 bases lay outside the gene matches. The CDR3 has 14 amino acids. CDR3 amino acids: CASSPTGANYGYTF. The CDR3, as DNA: TGTGCCAGCAGTCCGACAGGGGCTAACTATGGCTACACCTTC.

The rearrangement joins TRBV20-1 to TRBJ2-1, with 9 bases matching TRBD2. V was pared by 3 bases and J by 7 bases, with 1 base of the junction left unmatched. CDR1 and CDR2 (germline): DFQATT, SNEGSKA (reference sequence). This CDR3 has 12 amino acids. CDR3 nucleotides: TGCAGTGCTAGGCGGGAGGGGAATGAGCAGTTCTTC. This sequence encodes CSARREGNEQFF.

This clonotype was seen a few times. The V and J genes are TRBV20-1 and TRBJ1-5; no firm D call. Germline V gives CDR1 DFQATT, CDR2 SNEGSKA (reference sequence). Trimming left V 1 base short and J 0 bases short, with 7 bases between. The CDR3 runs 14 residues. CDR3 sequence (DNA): TGCAGTGCTAGAGTCACAAATAGCAATCAGCCCCAGCATTTT. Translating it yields CSARVTNSNQPQHF.